This T cell receptor beta chain was captured by sequencing in a study of cytomegalovirus exposure and HLA in healthy donors. The overall study: A data release that came early held some 79 million unique TCRs from HLA-typed donors. Of all 398 donors who were genotyped, roughly 81% belonged to the Caucasian-associated ancestry cluster. Study outcomes and limitations: CMV serostatus was the only recorded immune exposure for donors. When a later analysis was performed, an Asian-associated ancestry cluster reportedly had fewer N-insertions than the roughly 700-donor mean.

CDR1 and CDR2 (germline): SGHRS, YFSETQ. V shed 3 bases and J shed 0 bases, with 12 bases lying between them. CDR3 length: 15 residues. This clone was counted a few times. Antigen specificity is unknown. PCR was performed using 60 Vbeta and 13 Jbeta primers. The table came from immunoSEQ multiplex PCR; TCRdb's copy has only in-frame clones and leaves some out. The sample has 200,000 or so clones; around four fifths are singletons. The sequence was obtained from a woman in her 50s in good health and CMV-seropositive. This chain uses TRBV5-1 with TRBJ1-1, with a possible D match to TRBD1 (5 bases). Sequencing was done on a sample of PBMCs. CDR3 bases: TGCGCCAGCAGCTCGGCCAGGGAACTGAACACTGAAGCTTTCTTT. As protein: CASSSARELNTEAFF.